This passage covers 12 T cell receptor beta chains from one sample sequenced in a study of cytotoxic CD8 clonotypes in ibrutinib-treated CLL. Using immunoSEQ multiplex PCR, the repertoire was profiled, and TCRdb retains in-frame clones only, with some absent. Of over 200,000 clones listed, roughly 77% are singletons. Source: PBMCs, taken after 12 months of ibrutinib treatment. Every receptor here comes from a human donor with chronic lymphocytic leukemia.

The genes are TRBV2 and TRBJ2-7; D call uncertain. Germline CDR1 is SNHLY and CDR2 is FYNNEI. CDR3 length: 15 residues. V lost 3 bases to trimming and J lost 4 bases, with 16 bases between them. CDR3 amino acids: CASSDRPQTGYEQYF. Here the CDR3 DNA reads TGTGCCAGCAGTGATAGGCCCCAAACCGGGTACGAGCAGTACTTC.

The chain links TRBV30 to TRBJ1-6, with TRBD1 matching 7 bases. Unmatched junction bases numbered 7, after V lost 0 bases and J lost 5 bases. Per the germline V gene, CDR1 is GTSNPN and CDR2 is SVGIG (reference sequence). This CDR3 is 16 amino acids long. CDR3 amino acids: CAWSVRQGGDNSPLHF. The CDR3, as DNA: TGTGCCTGGAGTGTTCGACAGGGAGGAGATAATTCACCCCTCCACTTT.

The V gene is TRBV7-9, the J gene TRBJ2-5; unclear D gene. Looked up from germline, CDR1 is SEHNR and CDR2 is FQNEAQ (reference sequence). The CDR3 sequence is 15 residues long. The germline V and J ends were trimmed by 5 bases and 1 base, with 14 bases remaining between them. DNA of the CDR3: TGTGCCAGCAGCCTAAACGTCAGGACCCAAGAGACCCAGTACTTC. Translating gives CASSLNVRTQETQYF. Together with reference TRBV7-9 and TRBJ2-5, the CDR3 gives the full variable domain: DTGVSQNPRHKITKRGQNVTFRCDPISEHNRLYWYRQTLGQGPEFLTYFQNEAQLEKSRLLSDRFSAERPKGSFSTLEIQRTEQGDSAMYLCASSLNVRTQETQYFGPGTRLLVL.

CDR3 sequence (DNA): TGTGCCAGTAGTACCCGGGACAGGGGGGAAGGAGAGACCCAGTACTTC. This encodes CASSTRDRGEGETQYF. The chain joins TRBV19 to TRBJ2-5; 11 nucleotides line up with TRBD1. Looked up from germline, CDR1 is LNHDA and CDR2 is SQIVND (reference sequence). Unmatched junction bases numbered 8, after V lost 4 bases and J lost 4 bases. The CDR3 length is 16 residues.

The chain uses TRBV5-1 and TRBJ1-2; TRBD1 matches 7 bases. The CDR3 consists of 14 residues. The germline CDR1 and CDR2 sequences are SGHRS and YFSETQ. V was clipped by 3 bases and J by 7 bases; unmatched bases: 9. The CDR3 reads CASSWADRASGYTF. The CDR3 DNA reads TGCGCCAGCAGCTGGGCTGACAGGGCGAGTGGCTACACCTTC.

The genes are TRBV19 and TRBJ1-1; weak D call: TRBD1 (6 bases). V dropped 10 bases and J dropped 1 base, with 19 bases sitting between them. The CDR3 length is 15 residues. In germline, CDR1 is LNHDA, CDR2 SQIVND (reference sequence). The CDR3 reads CATTPRGAPNTEAFF. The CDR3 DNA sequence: TGTGCCACCACTCCACGGGGGGCCCCGAACACTGAAGCTTTCTTT. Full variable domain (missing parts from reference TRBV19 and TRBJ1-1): DGGITQSPKYLFRKEGQNVTLSCEQNLNHDAMYWYRQDPGQGLRLIYYSQIVNDFQKGDIAEGYSVSREKKESFPLTVTSAQKNPTAFYLCATTPRGAPNTEAFFGQGTRLTVV.

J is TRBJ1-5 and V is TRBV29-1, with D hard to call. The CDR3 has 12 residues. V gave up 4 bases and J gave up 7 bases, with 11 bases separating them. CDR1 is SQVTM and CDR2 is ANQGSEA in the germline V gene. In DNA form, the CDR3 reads TGCAGCGTTGGGACTTTCGGGCAGCCCCAGCATTTT. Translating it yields CSVGTFGQPQHF.

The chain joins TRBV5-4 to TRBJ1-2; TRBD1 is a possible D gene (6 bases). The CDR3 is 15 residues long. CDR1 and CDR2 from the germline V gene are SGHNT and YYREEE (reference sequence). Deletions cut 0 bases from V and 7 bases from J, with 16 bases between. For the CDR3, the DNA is TGTGCCAGCAGCTTGGAAACAGGGCCGAGGGGTGGCTACACCTTC. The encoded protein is CASSLETGPRGGYTF.

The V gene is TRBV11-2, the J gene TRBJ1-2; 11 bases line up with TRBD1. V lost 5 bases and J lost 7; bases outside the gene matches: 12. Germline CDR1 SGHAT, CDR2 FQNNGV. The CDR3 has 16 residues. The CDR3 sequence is CASSLGTGGSAVGYTF. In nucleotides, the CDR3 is TGTGCCAGCAGCCTCGGGACAGGGGGGTCCGCGGTTGGCTACACCTTC.

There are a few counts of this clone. This CDR3 is CASSFGLAGVRTGELFF. The CDR3 DNA follows: TGTGCCAGCAGTTTCGGACTAGCGGGAGTAAGGACCGGGGAGCTGTTTTTT. The chain links TRBV27 to TRBJ2-2, with 13 bases fitting TRBD2. Germline loops: CDR1 MNHEY, CDR2 SMNVEV (reference sequence). V trimming: 3 bases; J trimming: 5 bases; junction bases outside the gene matches: 6. The CDR3 is made up of 17 amino acids.

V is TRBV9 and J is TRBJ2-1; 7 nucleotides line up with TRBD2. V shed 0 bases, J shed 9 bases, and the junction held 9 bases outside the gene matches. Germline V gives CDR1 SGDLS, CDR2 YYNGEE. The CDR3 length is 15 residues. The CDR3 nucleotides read TGTGCCAGCAGCGTAGAAGGACTAGTAGGAGTTGAGCAGTTCTTC. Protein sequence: CASSVEGLVGVEQFF.

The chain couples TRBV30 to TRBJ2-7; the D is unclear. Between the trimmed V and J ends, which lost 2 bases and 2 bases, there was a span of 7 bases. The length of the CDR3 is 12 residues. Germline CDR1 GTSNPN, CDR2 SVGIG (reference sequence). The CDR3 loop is CAWSTHTYEQYF. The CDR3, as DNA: TGTGCCTGGAGTACCCATACCTACGAGCAGTACTTC.